This T cell receptor beta chain originates from a study of blood T cell repertoires in COVID-19. Generated by immunoSEQ multiplex PCR, the TCRdb table keeps only in-frame clones and is missing some. The sample holds about 100,000 clones, roughly 84% seen once. The germline V gene encodes CDR1 MNHEY and CDR2 SMNVEV (reference sequence). V was shortened by 3 bases and J by 3 bases, with 18 bases between the two germline ends. The length of the CDR3 is 17 residues. The chain is built from TRBV27 and TRBJ1-5; D might be TRBD1 (6 bases). The sequenced sample consisted of peripheral blood. This sequence was found in a man younger than 45 in a cohort sampled during active COVID-19. The CDR3 sequence: CASSLIPITGTNQPQHF. The CDR3 coding sequence is TGTGCCAGCAGTTTGATCCCCATAACAGGGACCAATCAGCCCCAGCATTTT.